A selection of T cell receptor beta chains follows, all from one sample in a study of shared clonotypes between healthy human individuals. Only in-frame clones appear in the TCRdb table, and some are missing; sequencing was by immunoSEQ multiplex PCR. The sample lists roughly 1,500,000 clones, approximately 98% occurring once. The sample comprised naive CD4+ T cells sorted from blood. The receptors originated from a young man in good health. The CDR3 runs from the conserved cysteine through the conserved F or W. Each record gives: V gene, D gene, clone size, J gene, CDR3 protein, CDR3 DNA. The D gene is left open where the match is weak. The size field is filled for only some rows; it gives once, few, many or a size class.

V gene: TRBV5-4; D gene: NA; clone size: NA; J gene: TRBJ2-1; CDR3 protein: CASSLDMGLGLHNEQFF; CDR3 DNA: TGTGCCAGCAGCTTAGATATGGGGTTGGGGTTACACAATGAGCAGTTCTTC
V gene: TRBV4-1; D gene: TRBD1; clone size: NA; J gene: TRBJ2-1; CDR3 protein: CASSQDWTGGIDEQFF; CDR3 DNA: TGCGCCAGCAGCCAAGATTGGACAGGGGGCATAGATGAGCAGTTCTTC
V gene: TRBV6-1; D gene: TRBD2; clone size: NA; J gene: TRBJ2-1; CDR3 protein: CASSEALPGRGYEQFF; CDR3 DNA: TGTGCCAGCAGTGAAGCGCTTCCCGGGAGGGGTTATGAGCAGTTCTTC
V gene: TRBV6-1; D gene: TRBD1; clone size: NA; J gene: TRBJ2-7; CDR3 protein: CANRGTGRVEQYF; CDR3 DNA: TGTGCCAACCGGGGGACAGGCCGAGTAGAGCAGTACTTC
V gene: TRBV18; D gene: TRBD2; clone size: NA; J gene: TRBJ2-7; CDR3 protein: CASSGGVTYEQYF; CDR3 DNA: TGTGCCAGCTCGGGGGGGGTTACCTACGAGCAGTACTTC
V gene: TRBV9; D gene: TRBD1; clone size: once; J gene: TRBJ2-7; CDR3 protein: CASSFGQGSYEQYF; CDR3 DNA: TGTGCCAGCAGCTTTGGACAGGGGTCCTACGAGCAGTACTTC
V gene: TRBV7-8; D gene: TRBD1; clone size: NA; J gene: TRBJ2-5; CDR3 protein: CASSLGWTGGSHQETQYF; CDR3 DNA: TGTGCCAGCAGCTTAGGATGGACAGGGGGCTCCCACCAAGAGACCCAGTACTTC
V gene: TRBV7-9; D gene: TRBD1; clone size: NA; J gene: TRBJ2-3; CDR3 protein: CASSPPGGLGTDTQYF; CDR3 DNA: TGTGCCAGCAGCCCGCCAGGGGGCCTGGGCACAGATACGCAGTATTTT
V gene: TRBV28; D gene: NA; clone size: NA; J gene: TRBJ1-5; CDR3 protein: CASSFGPPRNQPQHF; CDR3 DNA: TGTGCCAGCAGTTTCGGCCCGCCCCGCAATCAGCCCCAGCATTTT
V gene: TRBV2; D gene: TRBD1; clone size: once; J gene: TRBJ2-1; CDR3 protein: CASSELGQYNEQFF; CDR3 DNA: TGTGCCAGCAGTGAATTGGGACAGTACAATGAGCAGTTCTTC
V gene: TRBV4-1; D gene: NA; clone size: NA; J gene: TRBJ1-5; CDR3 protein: CASSQLRNQPQHF; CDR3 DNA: TGCGCCAGCAGCCAACTGCGCAATCAGCCCCAGCATTTT
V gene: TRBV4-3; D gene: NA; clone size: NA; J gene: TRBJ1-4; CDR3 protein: CASSQDQWRADEKLFF; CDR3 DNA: TGCGCCAGCAGCCAAGATCAGTGGCGGGCGGACGAAAAACTGTTTTTT
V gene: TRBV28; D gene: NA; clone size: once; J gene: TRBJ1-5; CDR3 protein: CASSGSIDTYSNQPQHF; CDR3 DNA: TGTGCCAGCAGCGGGTCTATTGATACATATAGCAATCAGCCCCAGCATTTT
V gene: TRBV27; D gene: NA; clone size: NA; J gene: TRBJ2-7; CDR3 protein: CASSPLGGGYEQYF; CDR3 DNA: TGTGCCAGCAGCCCACTGGGGGGTGGGTACGAGCAGTACTTC
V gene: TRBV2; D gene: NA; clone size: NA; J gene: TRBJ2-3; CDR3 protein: CASSDRGTGLGTQYF; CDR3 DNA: TGTGCCAGCAGTGACCGAGGAACAGGGTTGGGTACGCAGTATTTT
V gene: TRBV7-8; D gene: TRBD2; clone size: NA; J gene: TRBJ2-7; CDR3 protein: CASSRGEGYEQYF; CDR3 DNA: TGTGCCAGCAGCCGTGGGGAGGGCTACGAGCAGTACTTC
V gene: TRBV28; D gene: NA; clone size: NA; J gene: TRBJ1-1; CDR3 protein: CASKNSGELGTEAFF; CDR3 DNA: TGTGCCAGCAAAAACTCTGGGGAGTTGGGCACTGAAGCTTTCTTT
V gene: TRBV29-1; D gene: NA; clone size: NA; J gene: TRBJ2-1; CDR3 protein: CSVDPGLEFF; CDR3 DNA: TGCAGCGTTGACCCGGGGCTTGAGTTCTTC
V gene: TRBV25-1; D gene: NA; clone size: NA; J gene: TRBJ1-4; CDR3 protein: CASSGGLNEKLFF; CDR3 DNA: TGTGCCAGCAGTGGGGGCCTTAATGAAAAACTGTTTTTT
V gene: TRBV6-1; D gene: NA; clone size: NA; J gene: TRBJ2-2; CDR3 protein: CASSVVGPRTNTGELFF; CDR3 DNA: TGTGCCAGCAGTGTTGTGGGTCCCCGTACGAACACCGGGGAGCTGTTTTTT
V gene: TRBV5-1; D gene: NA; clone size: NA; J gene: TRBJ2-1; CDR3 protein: CASSLGAPLIYNEQFF; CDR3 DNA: TGCGCCAGCAGCTTGGGAGCCCCTCTGATCTACAATGAGCAGTTCTTC
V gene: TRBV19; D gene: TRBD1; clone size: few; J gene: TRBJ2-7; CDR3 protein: CASRDRDRENEQYF; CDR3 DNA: TGTGCCAGTAGGGACCGGGACAGGGAGAACGAGCAGTACTTC
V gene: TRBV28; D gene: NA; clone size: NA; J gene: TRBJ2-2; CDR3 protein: CASSLNRAYTGELFF; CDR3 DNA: TGTGCCAGCAGCCTAAACAGGGCTTACACCGGGGAGCTGTTTTTT
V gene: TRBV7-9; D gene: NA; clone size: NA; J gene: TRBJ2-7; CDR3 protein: CASSVSGASNSYEQYF; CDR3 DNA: TGTGCCAGCAGCGTTTCCGGGGCCTCAAACTCCTACGAGCAGTACTTC
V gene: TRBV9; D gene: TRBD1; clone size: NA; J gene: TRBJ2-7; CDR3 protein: CASSPYPGDSYEQYF; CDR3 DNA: TGTGCCAGCAGCCCTTACCCCGGGGACAGTTACGAGCAGTACTTC
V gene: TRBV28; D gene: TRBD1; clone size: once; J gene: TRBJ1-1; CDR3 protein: CASNGGQYTEAFF; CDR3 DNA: TGTGCCAGTAACGGGGGACAGTACACTGAAGCTTTCTTT
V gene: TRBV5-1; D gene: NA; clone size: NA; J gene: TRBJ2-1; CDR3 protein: CASSLLGLYNEQFF; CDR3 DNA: TGCGCCAGCAGCTTGTTAGGGTTATACAATGAGCAGTTCTTC
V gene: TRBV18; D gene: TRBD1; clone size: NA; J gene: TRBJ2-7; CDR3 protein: CASSPGTGGIYEQYF; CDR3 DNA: TGTGCCAGCTCACCAGGGACAGGGGGTATCTACGAGCAGTACTTC
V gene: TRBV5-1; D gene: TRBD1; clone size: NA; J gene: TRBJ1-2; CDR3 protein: CASSLRQGLGYGYTF; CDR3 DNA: TGCGCCAGCAGCTTGCGACAGGGCCTAGGCTATGGCTACACCTTC
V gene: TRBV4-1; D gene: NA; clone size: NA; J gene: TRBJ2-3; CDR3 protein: CASSQRQFTDTQYF; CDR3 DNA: TGCGCCAGCAGCCAGCGACAGTTCACAGATACGCAGTATTTT
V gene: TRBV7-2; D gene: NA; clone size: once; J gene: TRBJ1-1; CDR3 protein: CASSLAGNTEAFF; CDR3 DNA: TGTGCCAGCAGCTTGGCGGGGAACACTGAAGCTTTCTTT
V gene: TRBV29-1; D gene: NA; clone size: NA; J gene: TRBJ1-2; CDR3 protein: CSVSNGYTF; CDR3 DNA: TGCAGCGTGAGTAATGGCTACACCTTC
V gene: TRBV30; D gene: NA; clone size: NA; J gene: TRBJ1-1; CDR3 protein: CAWIKGVAEAFF; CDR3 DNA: TGTGCCTGGATAAAAGGAGTGGCTGAAGCTTTCTTT
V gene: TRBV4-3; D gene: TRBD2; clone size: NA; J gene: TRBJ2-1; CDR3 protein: CASSQDLGTSQPLKQFF; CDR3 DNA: TGCGCCAGCAGCCAAGATCTCGGGACTAGCCAACCCCTAAAACAGTTCTTC
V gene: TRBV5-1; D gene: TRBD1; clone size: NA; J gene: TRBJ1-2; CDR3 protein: CASSWWDRGPYGYTF; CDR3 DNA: TGCGCCAGCAGCTGGTGGGACAGGGGCCCCTATGGCTACACCTTC
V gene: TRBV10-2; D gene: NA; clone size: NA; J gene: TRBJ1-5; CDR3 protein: CASSEGSPQTQHF; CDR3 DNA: TGCGCCAGCAGTGAAGGCAGTCCCCAGACCCAGCATTTT
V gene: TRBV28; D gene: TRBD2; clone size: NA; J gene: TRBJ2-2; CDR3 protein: CASRHTGTSVTGELFF; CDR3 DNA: TGTGCCAGCCGACATACCGGGACTAGTGTCACCGGGGAGCTGTTTTTT
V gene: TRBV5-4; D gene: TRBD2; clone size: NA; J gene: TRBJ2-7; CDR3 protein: CASSLGGGRAYEQYF; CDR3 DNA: TGTGCCAGCAGCTTGGGCGGGGGGCGAGCCTACGAGCAGTACTTC
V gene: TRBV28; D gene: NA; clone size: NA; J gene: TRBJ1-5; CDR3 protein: CASRRRGPQHF; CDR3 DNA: TGTGCCAGCAGGCGTCGGGGGCCCCAGCATTTT
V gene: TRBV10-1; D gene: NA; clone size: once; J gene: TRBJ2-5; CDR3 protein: CASSKGQAGGRETQYF; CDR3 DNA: TGCGCCAGCAGTAAGGGCCAGGCCGGGGGTCGGGAGACCCAGTACTTC
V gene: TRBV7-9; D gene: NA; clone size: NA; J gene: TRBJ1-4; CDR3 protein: CASSVTGLVNEKLFF; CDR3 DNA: TGTGCCAGCAGCGTCACAGGGCTCGTTAATGAAAAACTGTTTTTT
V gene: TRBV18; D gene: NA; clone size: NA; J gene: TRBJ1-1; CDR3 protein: CASSSTGGTEAFF; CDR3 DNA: TGTGCCAGCTCATCGACCGGGGGAACTGAAGCTTTCTTT
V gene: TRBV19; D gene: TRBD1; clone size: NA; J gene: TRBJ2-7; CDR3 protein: CASSKPGQGLDEQYF; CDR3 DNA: TGTGCCAGTAGTAAACCGGGACAGGGGTTAGACGAGCAGTACTTC
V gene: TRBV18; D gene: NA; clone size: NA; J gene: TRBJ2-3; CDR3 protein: CASSPITDTQYF; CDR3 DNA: TGTGCCAGCTCACCAATCACAGATACGCAGTATTTT
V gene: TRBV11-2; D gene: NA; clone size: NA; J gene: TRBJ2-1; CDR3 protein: CASSSTASSYNEQFF; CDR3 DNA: TGTGCCAGCAGCTCGACAGCGAGCTCCTACAATGAGCAGTTCTTC
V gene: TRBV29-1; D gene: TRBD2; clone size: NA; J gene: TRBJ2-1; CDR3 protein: CSARTSGYNEQFF; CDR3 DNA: TGCAGCGCCCGGACTAGCGGTTACAATGAGCAGTTCTTC
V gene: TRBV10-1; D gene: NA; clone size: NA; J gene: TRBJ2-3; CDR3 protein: CASSEVTGGTDTQYF; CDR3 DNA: TGCGCCAGCAGTGAGGTGACGGGGGGCACAGATACGCAGTATTTT
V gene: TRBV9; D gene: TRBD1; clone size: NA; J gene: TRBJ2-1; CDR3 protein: CASSVVKGARNEQFF; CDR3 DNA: TGTGCCAGCAGCGTAGTCAAGGGGGCTCGGAATGAGCAGTTCTTC
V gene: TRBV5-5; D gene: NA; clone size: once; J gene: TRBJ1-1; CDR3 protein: CASSLPTTNTEAFF; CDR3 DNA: TGTGCCAGCAGCTTGCCCACGACGAACACTGAAGCTTTCTTT
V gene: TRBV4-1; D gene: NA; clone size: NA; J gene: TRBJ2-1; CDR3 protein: CASSPPDIPYNEQFF; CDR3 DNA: TGCGCCAGCAGCCCGCCGGACATCCCCTACAATGAGCAGTTCTTC
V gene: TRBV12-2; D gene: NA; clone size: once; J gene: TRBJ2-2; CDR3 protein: CASRLGATRASGSTTGELFF; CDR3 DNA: TGTGCAAGTCGCTTAGGGGCAACCAGAGCTAGCGGGAGTACTACCGGGGAGCTGTTTTTT
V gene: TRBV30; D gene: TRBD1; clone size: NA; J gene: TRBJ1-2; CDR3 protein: CACSPGTGEGYTF; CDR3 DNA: TGTGCCTGCTCACCAGGGACAGGGGAAGGCTACACCTTC
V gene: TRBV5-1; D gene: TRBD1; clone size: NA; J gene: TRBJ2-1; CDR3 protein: CASSLGGTGTYNEQFF; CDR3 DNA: TGCGCCAGCAGCTTGGGTGGGACAGGGACATACAATGAGCAGTTCTTC
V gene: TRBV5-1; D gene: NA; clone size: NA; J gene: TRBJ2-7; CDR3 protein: CASSFASLSSYEQYF; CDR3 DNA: TGCGCCAGCAGCTTCGCTAGCCTCAGCTCCTACGAGCAGTACTTC
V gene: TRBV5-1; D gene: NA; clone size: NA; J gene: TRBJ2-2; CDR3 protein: CASSSSGSVVGPGELFF; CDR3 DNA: TGCGCCAGCAGCTCCAGCGGAAGTGTGGTCGGACCCGGGGAGCTGTTTTTT
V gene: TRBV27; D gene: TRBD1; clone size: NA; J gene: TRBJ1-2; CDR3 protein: CASGPYGTGFPYGYTF; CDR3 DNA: TGTGCCAGCGGACCTTATGGGACAGGATTCCCCTATGGCTACACCTTC
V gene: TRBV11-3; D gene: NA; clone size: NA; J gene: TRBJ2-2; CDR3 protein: CASRRGDTGELFF; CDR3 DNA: TGTGCCTCGCGGCGGGGAGACACCGGGGAGCTGTTTTTT
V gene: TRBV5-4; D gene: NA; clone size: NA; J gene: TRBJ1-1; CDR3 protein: CASSLGAGVMNTEAFF; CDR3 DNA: TGTGCCAGCAGCTTGGGGGCGGGGGTAATGAACACTGAAGCTTTCTTT
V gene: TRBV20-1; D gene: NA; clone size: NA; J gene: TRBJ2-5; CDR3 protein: CSASSDAQYF; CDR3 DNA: TGCAGTGCTAGTTCCGATGCCCAGTACTTC